These 17 T cell receptor beta chains came from one sample sequenced in a study of cytomegalovirus exposure and HLA in healthy donors. This PCR relied on a set of 60 Vbeta primers and 13 Jbeta primers. Measured with immunoSEQ multiplex PCR; TCRdb has only the in-frame clones, and not every one. Its clone listing holds about 77,000 clones. The sample consisted of PBMCs. The source of these receptors is a man in his fifties or sixties in good health and CMV-seropositive.

The rearrangement uses TRBV4-1 and TRBJ2-2; D not certain. Germline loops: CDR1 MGHRA, CDR2 YSYEKL. The CDR3 sequence is 14 residues long. V was clipped by 1 base and J by 5 bases, with 8 bases between them. The CDR3 sequence: CASSQASRTGELFF. The DNA for the CDR3 is TGCGCCAGCAGCCAAGCATCACGGACCGGGGAGCTGTTTTTT.

The chain employs TRBV5-1 and TRBJ2-2; 8 nucleotides line up with TRBD1. The junction had 3 bases not matched to a gene; V was cut back by 3 bases and J by 5 bases. The CDR3 runs 14 residues. Germline lookup yields CDR1 SGHRS and CDR2 YFSETQ. CDR3 coding DNA: TGCGCCAGCAGCTGGACAGGGCTAACCGGGGAGCTGTTTTTT. Amino acid sequence: CASSWTGLTGELFF.

As DNA, the CDR3 is TGTGCCAGCACCCGGGACAGTGTCATTCAGTACTTC. This encodes CASTRDSVIQYF. This chain uses TRBV6-1 with TRBJ2-4, with TRBD1 identical over 7 bases. The germline V gene encodes CDR1 MNHNS and CDR2 SASEGT. Trimming removed 7 bases from V and 9 bases from J; junction bases left unmatched: 6. CDR3 length: 12 amino acids.

The chain uses TRBV10-3 and TRBJ1-1; possible D gene TRBD1, 6 bases. The ends were cut back, 2 bases at V and 5 bases at J, with 9 bases in the middle. In germline, CDR1 is ENHRY, CDR2 SYGVKD. This CDR3 contains 13 residues. The CDR3 bases are TGTGCCATCAGTGAGACACAGGGTACTGAAGCTTTCTTT. Amino acid sequence: CAISETQGTEAFF.

The chain carries TRBV18 and TRBJ2-1, with TRBD2 matching over 8 bases. There are 15 residues in the CDR3. V shed 3 bases and J 7 bases; nucleotides not matched to a gene: 8. Germline V gives CDR1 KGHSH, CDR2 LQKENI. CDR3 nucleotide sequence: TGTGCCAGCTCACCTCTAGCGGGCCCTGGTAATGAGCAGTTCTTC. The encoded protein is CASSPLAGPGNEQFF.

This sequence joins TRBV5-1 and TRBJ1-1; possibly TRBD1 for D (6 bases). The V gene lost 6 bases and the J gene lost 1 base, with 13 bases spanning the gap. The CDR3 length is 14 residues. Looked up from germline, CDR1 is SGHRS and CDR2 is YFSETQ. The CDR3 is CASTQGTQNTEAFF. CDR3 bases: TGCGCCAGCACTCAAGGGACACAGAACACTGAAGCTTTCTTT.

The DNA for the CDR3 is TGTGCCAGCGGAGGGACAGGCTCCTACGAGCAGTACGTC. It codes for CASGGTGSYEQYV. The J gene is TRBJ2-7, the V gene TRBV2; 8 bases match TRBD1. The length of the CDR3 is 13 residues. V shed 8 bases and J 0 bases; nucleotides not matched to a gene: 3. Looked up from germline, CDR1 is SNHLY and CDR2 is FYNNEI.

The chain couples TRBV10-3 to TRBJ2-7, with 10 nucleotides matching TRBD2. CDR3 length: 15 residues. CDR1 and CDR2 from the germline V gene are ENHRY and SYGVKD. Trimming at V came to 4 bases and at J to 6 bases, leaving 9 bases not matched to a gene. The CDR3 nucleotides are TGTGCCATCAGTGGGCTAGCGGGAGACGTAGGCGAGCAGTACTTC. The encoded protein is CAISGLAGDVGEQYF.

The gene calls are TRBV28 and TRBJ1-4, with unresolved D. CDR1 is MDHEN and CDR2 is SYDVKM in the germline V gene. The CDR3 covers 15 residues. Trimming cost V 5 bases and J 1 base, with 11 bases left between them. In DNA, the CDR3 is TGTGCCAGCAGTCCCGCGGGAGGAACTAATGAAAAACTGTTTTTT. This gives the protein CASSPAGGTNEKLFF.

The gene calls are TRBV28 and TRBJ2-1, with a tentative D call TRBD1 (5 bases). The CDR3 is 15 residues long. V was clipped by 9 bases and J by 5 bases, with 20 bases between them. CDR1 and CDR2 from the germline V gene are MDHEN and SYDVKM. CDR3 loop: CASQFRGSEDNEQFF. CDR3 DNA sequence: TGTGCCAGTCAGTTTAGGGGTTCTGAGGACAATGAGCAGTTCTTC.

The J gene is TRBJ1-2, the V gene TRBV19; 10 bases are shared with TRBD1. The J segment lost 4 bases and the V segment lost 8 bases, leaving 4 bases of the junction unmatched. The CDR3 covers 13 residues. Germline assignment: CDR1 LNHDA and CDR2 SQIVND (reference sequence). DNA for the CDR3: TGTGCCAGTCTGGACAGGGGGGTCTATGGCTACACCTTC. Translated, it gives CASLDRGVYGYTF.

The chain carries TRBV5-6 and TRBJ2-1; D possibly corresponds to TRBD2 (6 bases). Germline V CDR1 and CDR2: SGHDT, YYEEEE. The length of the CDR3 is 14 residues. The ends were cut back, 1 base at V and 8 bases at J, with 13 bases in the middle. CDR3 coding DNA: TGTGCCAGCAGCTTGCTAATAGCGGTACATGAGCAGTTCTTC. Its translation: CASSLLIAVHEQFF.

This chain joins TRBV6-1 and TRBJ1-1; 7 nucleotides align to TRBD1. The J segment lost 1 base and the V segment lost 3 bases, leaving 2 bases of the junction unmatched. CDR1 is MNHNS, CDR2 SASEGT, per germline. CDR3 length: 14 residues. Written as DNA, the CDR3 is TGTGCCAGCAGTGAGCACAGGGGGAACACTGAAGCTTTCTTT. Protein: CASSEHRGNTEAFF.

The J gene is TRBJ2-1, the V gene TRBV5-1; tentative D call: TRBD1 (5 bases). The V and J ends lost 0 bases and 4 bases respectively, with 14 bases between them. Germline CDR1 is SGHRS and CDR2 is YFSETQ. The CDR3 loop spans 16 amino acids. CDR3 bases: TGCGCCAGCAGCTTGGGTAGTGGGCCAGGGTACAATGAGCAGTTCTTC. This codes for CASSLGSGPGYNEQFF.

V and J are TRBV19 and TRBJ1-2, with D possibly TRBD1 on 5 matching bases. Germline V gene lookup returns CDR1 LNHDA and CDR2 SQIVND (reference sequence). The CDR3 loop spans 15 amino acids. Deletions cut 3 bases from V and 6 bases from J, with 17 bases between. Here the CDR3 reads CASSIFPSGQNGYTF. CDR3 DNA: TGTGCCAGTAGTATTTTTCCGTCAGGGCAAAATGGCTACACCTTC.

Here the CDR3 reads CAWSVREDTQYF. The CDR3 DNA sequence: TGTGCCTGGAGTGTTAGAGAAGATACGCAGTATTTT. The V and J genes are TRBV30 and TRBJ2-3; D uncertain. V was trimmed by 0 bases and J by 5 bases, leaving 6 bases between them. The CDR3 has 12 residues. Per the germline V gene, CDR1 is GTSNPN and CDR2 is SVGIG (reference sequence). Full variable domain (missing parts from reference TRBV30 and TRBJ2-3): SQTIHQWPATLVQPVGSPLSLECTVEGTSNPNLYWYRQAAGRGLQLLFYSVGIGQISSEVPQNLSASRPQDRQFILSSKKLLLSDSGFYLCAWSVREDTQYFGPGTRLTVL.

The chain uses TRBV5-8 and TRBJ1-3; 9 nucleotides line up with TRBD1. This CDR3 spans 16 amino acids. V was pared by 2 bases and J by 2 bases, with 5 bases of the junction left unmatched. Germline V gene data show CDR1 as SGHTS and CDR2 as YDEGEE. The CDR3 DNA reads as TGTGCCAGCAGCTTCTACAGGGGGCCGGCTGGAAACACCATATATTTT. Translated, it gives CASSFYRGPAGNTIYF.